The next 28 T cell receptor beta chains were all read from a single sample in a study of blood T cells in healthy people across ages. Alongside a J-beta primer mix, a sample-barcoded 5' primer served in a second PCR lasting 7 to 11 cycles. TCRdb redid the calling of the 5' RACE reads with MiXCR, one entry per CDR3 protein. The sample gives around 990,000 distinct CDR3 sequences, around two fifths of which show up once; approximately 14% is in the top ten. The material sequenced was blood. The receptors stem from a man between 18 and 35 years old in good health.

The CDR3 sequence is CASNSAGQDSSGANVLTF. The CDR3 DNA follows: TGTGCCAGCAACTCCGCCGGACAGGACTCCTCTGGGGCCAACGTCCTGACTTTC. V gene TRBV6-7 combines with J gene TRBJ2-6, with TRBD1 identical over 7 bases. TRBV6-7 qualifies as an ORF whose function is uncertain. V shed 7 bases, J shed 0 bases, and the junction held 12 bases outside the gene matches. The CDR3 contains 18 residues.

This clonotype has only a few counts. This chain joins TRBV5-1 and TRBJ1-1; 9 nucleotides match TRBD1. After removal of 3 bases from V and 5 bases from J, the junction contained 11 bases not matched to a gene. The CDR3 is made up of 16 amino acids. Germline V gives CDR1 SGHRS, CDR2 YFSETQ. CDR3 residues: CASSWGVQGAETEAFF. CDR3 coding DNA: TGCGCCAGCAGCTGGGGGGTACAGGGGGCGGAAACTGAAGCTTTCTTT.

This clonotype showed up just a few times. V and J are TRBV20-1 and TRBJ1-5; unclear D gene. This CDR3 is built from 12 residues. Germline values: CDR1 DFQATT, CDR2 SNEGSKA (reference sequence). With 2 bases removed from V and 3 bases from J, the gap between germline ends came to 5 bases. CDR3 sequence: CSARRVNQPQHF. For the CDR3, the DNA is TGCAGTGCTAGAAGAGTCAATCAGCCCCAGCATTTT.

The chain joins TRBV4-1 to TRBJ2-7; D is uncertain. The CDR3 runs to 14 residues. Germline CDR1 and CDR2: MGHRA and YSYEKL. Trimming took 6 bases from V and 0 from J, leaving 12 bases between them. The CDR3 DNA reads TGCGCCAGCAGTCCTGACCCGAGCTCCTACGAGCAGTACTTC. Its translation: CASSPDPSSYEQYF.

J is TRBJ2-1 and V is TRBV20-1; TRBD2 matches 11 bases. V was pared by 6 bases and J by 3 bases, with 10 bases of the junction left unmatched. CDR3 length equals 16 residues. Germline V gene lookup returns CDR1 DFQATT and CDR2 SNEGSKA (reference sequence). CDR3 sequence reads: CSAPSLAGGNYNEQFF. In DNA form, the CDR3 reads TGCAGTGCACCTTCCCTAGCGGGGGGCAACTACAATGAGCAGTTCTTC.

This clonotype was picked up a small number of times. This chain uses TRBV27 with TRBJ1-5, with D uncertain. V was clipped by 5 bases and J by 3 bases, with 11 bases between them. The CDR3 consists of 14 residues. The germline V gene encodes CDR1 MNHEY and CDR2 SMNVEV (reference sequence). The CDR3 nucleotides are TGTGCCAGCAGTCCCGGACGGTACAATCAGCCCCAGCATTTT. The encoded protein is CASSPGRYNQPQHF.

This chain uses TRBV7-9 with TRBJ2-3; tentatively, D is TRBD1 (6 bases). The germline V gene has CDR1 SEHNR and CDR2 FQNEAQ (reference sequence). CDR3 length: 15 amino acids. Trimming cost V 1 base and J 5 bases, with 13 bases left between them. CDR3 nucleotides: TGTGCCAGCAGCTTAGTATCGGACAGCCGAGATACGCAGTATTTT. This gives the protein CASSLVSDSRDTQYF.

The rearrangement links TRBV28 to TRBJ1-5, with TRBD1 as a possible D gene (5 bases). The CDR3 has 16 amino acids. The germline V gene encodes CDR1 MDHEN and CDR2 SYDVKM. Trimming cost V 4 bases and J 4 bases, with 17 bases left between them. CDR3 nucleotide sequence: TGTGCCAGCAGTTCGAATCAGGGATTTGGTAATCAGCCCCAGCATTTT. Translated, it gives CASSSNQGFGNQPQHF. Variable domain in full (rest from reference TRBV28 and TRBJ1-5): DVKVTQSSRYLVKRTGEKVFLECVQDMDHENMFWYRQDPGLGLRLIYFSYDVKMKEKGDIPEGYSVSREKKERFSLILESASTNQTSMYLCASSSNQGFGNQPQHFGDGTRLSIL.

This clonotype has just a few counts. The chain joins TRBV4-3 to TRBJ1-6; TRBD1 might be the D (5 bases). CDR1 and CDR2 from the germline V gene are LGHNA and YSLEER. This CDR3 comprises 14 residues. V was trimmed by 4 bases and J by 6 bases, leaving 10 bases between them. The CDR3 nucleotides are TGCGCCAGCAGCCTTCAGGGTACTAATTCACCCCTCCACTTT. Amino acids: CASSLQGTNSPLHF.

The chain combines TRBV27 with TRBJ2-1, with D possibly being TRBD1 (6 bases). The J call may be wrong; the DNA end is better matched by TRBJ2-7. CDR3 length: 15 amino acids. The V gene's germline CDR1 is MNHEY and CDR2 SMNVEV (reference sequence). The CDR3 here is CASSLMTGPWDEQYF. The CDR3 DNA sequence: TGTGCCAGCAGTCTGATGACAGGCCCATGGGATGAGCAGTACTTC.

This clonotype was seen a few times. This CDR3 is CASNERPLRDRGKNEQFF. Here the CDR3 DNA reads TGCGCCAGTAACGAGCGACCGCTGAGGGACAGGGGTAAGAATGAGCAGTTCTTC. The rearrangement joins TRBV4-1 to TRBJ2-1; 10 bases match TRBD1. Unmatched junction bases numbered 21, after V lost 9 bases and J lost 7 bases. The germline V gene has CDR1 MGHRA and CDR2 YSYEKL. This CDR3 is 18 amino acids long.

This clonotype was counted between two and nine times. For the CDR3, the DNA is TGCAGTGCTCGCAGTGGGCCGACGGACGGCTACACCTTC. It specifies CSARSGPTDGYTF. The gene calls are TRBV20-1 and TRBJ1-2; D ambiguous. This CDR3 has 13 residues. V dropped 5 bases and J dropped 8 bases, with 18 bases sitting between them. Per germline, CDR1 DFQATT and CDR2 SNEGSKA (reference sequence).

The chain links TRBV6-6 to TRBJ1-4, with D perhaps matching TRBD1 (5 bases). Germline values: CDR1 MNHNY, CDR2 SVGAGI (reference sequence). V lost 2 bases, J lost 5 bases, and 6 bases lay in between. The CDR3 runs to 13 residues. The chain's CDR3 is CASSYKGNEKLFF. The CDR3 DNA is TGTGCCAGCAGTTACAAGGGGAATGAAAAACTGTTTTTT.

The chain uses TRBV29-1 and TRBJ1-2, with D possibly TRBD1 on 5 matching bases. There are 11 residues in the CDR3. From germline, CDR1 is SQVTM and CDR2 ANQGSEA. Trimming shortened V by 7 bases and J by 4 bases, and 10 bases separated the two germline ends. CDR3 amino acids: CSGGTGYGYTF. CDR3 in DNA: TGCAGCGGTGGGACTGGCTATGGCTACACCTTC.

This clonotype was counted between two and nine times. The J gene is TRBJ2-3, the V gene TRBV6-2 or TRBV6-3, with D perhaps assigned TRBD1 or TRBD2 (6 bases each). Germline V gene data show CDR1 as MNHEY and CDR2 as SVGEGT. The CDR3 is made up of 14 amino acids. Trimming removed 6 bases at V and 5 bases at J, with 15 bases between. CDR3: CASSNRVGGDTQYF. Written as DNA, the CDR3 is TGTGCCAGCAGCAACAGGGTCGGGGGAGATACGCAGTATTTT.

As DNA, the CDR3 is TGTGCCAGCAGCCCGCTCGCTTCTCCTTTGGGGGATACGCAGTATTTT. Residues: CASSPLASPLGDTQYF. The chain combines TRBV7-6 with TRBJ2-3; D is uncertain. Trimming pared 5 bases from V and 6 bases from J, leaving 21 bases between. The CDR3 loop spans 16 amino acids. CDR1 and CDR2 (germline): SGHVS, FNYEAQ.

The chain uses TRBV20-1 and TRBJ1-2; TRBD1 aligns across 8 bases. CDR1 and CDR2 from the germline V gene are DFQATT and SNEGSKA (reference sequence). The CDR3 totals 13 residues. V dropped 6 bases and J dropped 6; count of bases not matched to a gene: 9. The CDR3 bases are TGCAGTGCCCCACGACAGGGGTTACATGGCTACACCTTC. Translating it yields CSAPRQGLHGYTF.

This clonotype was counted a few times. The chain joins TRBV4-3 to TRBJ2-5; D not resolved. The V gene lost 0 bases and the J gene lost 4 bases, with 15 bases spanning the gap. Germline-derived CDR1 and CDR2 are LGHNA and YSLEER. The CDR3 spans 16 residues. CDR3 amino acids: CASSQDLGPEGETQYF. In nucleotides, the CDR3 is TGCGCCAGCAGCCAAGATCTCGGGCCGGAAGGAGAGACCCAGTACTTC.

This clonotype was seen only a few times. The rearrangement uses TRBV7-2 and TRBJ1-2; a weak D match, TRBD1 (6 bases). V dropped 5 bases and J dropped 0 bases, with 13 bases sitting between them. The CDR3 is 15 amino acids. Germline loops: CDR1 SGHTA, CDR2 FQGNSA. CDR3: CASSRGGTTNYGYTF. CDR3 nucleotides: TGTGCCAGCAGCCGAGGGGGAACAACTAACTATGGCTACACCTTC.

The chain employs TRBV5-1 and TRBJ2-7, with D unclear. Germline V lookup: CDR1 SGHRS, CDR2 YFSETQ. With 4 bases removed from V and 6 bases from J, the gap between germline ends came to 8 bases. The CDR3 extends over 11 amino acids. CDR3 DNA sequence: TGCGCCAGCAGCGGTTCTCTCGAGCAGTACTTC. Protein sequence: CASSGSLEQYF.

The chain employs TRBV29-1 and TRBJ2-1; 11 positions match TRBD1. The J segment lost 9 bases and the V segment lost 4 bases, leaving 11 bases of the junction unmatched. This CDR3 region has 15 residues. Germline V lookup: CDR1 SQVTM, CDR2 ANQGSEA. The CDR3 DNA follows: TGCAGCGTTGTCGACCCGGGGACAGGGGGTGGTGAGCAGTTCTTC. Amino acids: CSVVDPGTGGGEQFF.

This clonotype was found once. This chain connects TRBV7-2 to TRBJ2-1; perhaps TRBD1 as D (6 bases). Trimming took 7 bases from V and 5 from J, leaving 15 bases between them. Germline V CDR1 and CDR2: SGHTA, FQGNSA. CDR3 length equals 14 residues. Here the CDR3 reads CASNPGHLHNEQFF. The CDR3 DNA follows: TGTGCCAGCAATCCGGGACACCTCCACAATGAGCAGTTCTTC.

The rearrangement links TRBV4-2 to TRBJ1-4; 11 bases are a match to TRBD1. The CDR3 is 15 residues long. The V gene's germline CDR1 is LGHNA and CDR2 YNFKEQ. After removal of 4 bases from V and 6 bases from J, the junction contained 4 bases not matched to a gene. CDR3 amino acids: CASSRGQGADEKLFF. The CDR3 DNA follows: TGTGCCAGCAGCCGAGGACAGGGGGCTGATGAAAAACTGTTTTTT.

The CDR3 loop reads CASSPGSLMNTEAFF. The CDR3 nucleotides are TGCGCCAGCAGTCCAGGCTCCCTGATGAACACTGAAGCTTTCTTT. V and J are TRBV5-1 and TRBJ1-1; no clear D. V gave up 5 bases and J gave up 0 bases, with 14 bases separating them. Germline CDR1 SGHRS, CDR2 YFSETQ. The length of the CDR3 is 15 residues.

The chain carries TRBV7-9 and TRBJ1-1; D perhaps matches TRBD1 (5 bases). The V and J ends lost 5 bases and 4 bases respectively, with 14 bases between them. The CDR3 consists of 14 residues. The V gene's germline CDR1 is SEHNR and CDR2 FQNEAQ (reference sequence). This CDR3 is CASSPSRGFTEAFF. In nucleotides, the CDR3 is TGTGCCAGCAGCCCCTCCCGGGGGTTCACTGAAGCTTTCTTT.

This clonotype has more than one count but fewer than ten. The chain employs TRBV7-2 and TRBJ1-1; D is ambiguous. Germline V gene data show CDR1 as SGHTA and CDR2 as FQGNSA. Trimming took off 5 bases at V and 1 base at J, with 14 bases between the two ends. This CDR3 has 15 amino acids. This chain's CDR3 is CASSARTWGNTEAFF. The CDR3 nucleotides read TGTGCCAGCAGCGCACGGACCTGGGGGAACACTGAAGCTTTCTTT.

The V gene is TRBV20-1, the J gene TRBJ1-5; the D gene is possibly TRBD1 (5 bases). The germline V and J ends were trimmed by 6 bases and 4 bases, with 13 bases remaining between them. Germline assignment: CDR1 DFQATT and CDR2 SNEGSKA (reference sequence). The CDR3 loop spans 13 amino acids. The CDR3 region is CSAPTRQNQPQHF. The CDR3 DNA sequence: TGCAGTGCCCCGACCCGACAGAATCAGCCCCAGCATTTT.

The genes are TRBV14 and TRBJ2-7; 7 bases align to TRBD1. V was pared by 4 bases and J by 9 bases, with 9 bases of the junction left unmatched. This CDR3 spans 13 amino acids. Looked up from germline, CDR1 is SGHDN and CDR2 is FVKESK. The CDR3 here is CASSPHWAGGQYF. CDR3 bases: TGTGCCAGCAGCCCCCATTGGGCAGGGGGGCAGTACTTC.